Reported below is one T cell receptor beta chain. Its antigen is currently unknown. Using immunoSEQ multiplex PCR, the repertoire was profiled, and TCRdb retains in-frame clones only, with some absent. The table includes over 120,000 clones, roughly 93% detected once. The data were obtained in a study of cytomegalovirus exposure and HLA in healthy donors. The study, taken as a whole, reports: Altogether, about 160 TCR beta chains were recorded as cytomegalovirus-associated. Rare TCR sequences dominated, though some public TCRs recurred in many donors.

The donors were members of the validation cohort comprising 120 subjects, separate from the approximately 670-subject first cohort. Deletions cut 4 bases from V and 6 bases from J, with 12 bases between. The CDR3 runs 12 residues. Germline V CDR1 and CDR2: GTSNPN, SVGIG (reference sequence). The chain combines TRBV30 with TRBJ1-2; D gene ambiguous. This receptor was obtained from a man aged 18 to 29 in good health and CMV-seropositive. The sample comprised PBMCs. This CDR3 reads CAWKGEWHGYTF. The CDR3, as DNA: TGTGCCTGGAAGGGAGAATGGCATGGCTACACCTTC.